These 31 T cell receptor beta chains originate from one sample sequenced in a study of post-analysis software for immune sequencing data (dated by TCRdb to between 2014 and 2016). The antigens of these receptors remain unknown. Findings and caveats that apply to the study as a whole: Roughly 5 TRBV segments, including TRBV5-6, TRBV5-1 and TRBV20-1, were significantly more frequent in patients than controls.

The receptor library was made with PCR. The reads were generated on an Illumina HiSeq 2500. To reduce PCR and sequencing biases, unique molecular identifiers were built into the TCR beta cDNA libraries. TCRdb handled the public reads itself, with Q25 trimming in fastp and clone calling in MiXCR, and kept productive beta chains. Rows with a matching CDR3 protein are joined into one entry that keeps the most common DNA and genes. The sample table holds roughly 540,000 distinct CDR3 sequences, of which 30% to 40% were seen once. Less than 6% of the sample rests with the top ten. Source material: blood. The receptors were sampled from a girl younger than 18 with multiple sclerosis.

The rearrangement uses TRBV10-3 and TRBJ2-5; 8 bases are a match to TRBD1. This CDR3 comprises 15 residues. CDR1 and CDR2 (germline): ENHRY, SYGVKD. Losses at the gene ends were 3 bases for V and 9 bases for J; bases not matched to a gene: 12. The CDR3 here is CAISDSGQAREAQYF. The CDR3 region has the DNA TGTGCCATCAGTGACTCGGGACAGGCGAGGGAGGCCCAGTACTTC.

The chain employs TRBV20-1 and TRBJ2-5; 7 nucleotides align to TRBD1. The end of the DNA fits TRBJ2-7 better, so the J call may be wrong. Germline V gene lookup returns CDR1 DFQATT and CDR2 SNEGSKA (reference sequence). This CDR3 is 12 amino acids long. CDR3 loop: CSAPDRAYEQYF. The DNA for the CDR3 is TGCAGTGCTCCCGACAGGGCCTACGAGCAGTACTTC.

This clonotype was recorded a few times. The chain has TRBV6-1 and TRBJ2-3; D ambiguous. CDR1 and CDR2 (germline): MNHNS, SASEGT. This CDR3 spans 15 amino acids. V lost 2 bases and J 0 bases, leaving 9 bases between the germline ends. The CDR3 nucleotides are TGTGCCAGCAGTGAAAGGGTGCATAGCACAGATACGCAGTATTTT. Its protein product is CASSERVHSTDTQYF.

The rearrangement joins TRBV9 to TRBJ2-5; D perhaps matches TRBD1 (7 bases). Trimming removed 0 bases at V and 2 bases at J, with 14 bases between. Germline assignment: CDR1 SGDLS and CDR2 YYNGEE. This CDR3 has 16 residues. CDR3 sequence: CASSVGAGGRQETQYF. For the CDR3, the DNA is TGTGCCAGCAGCGTAGGGGCAGGGGGGAGACAAGAGACCCAGTACTTC.

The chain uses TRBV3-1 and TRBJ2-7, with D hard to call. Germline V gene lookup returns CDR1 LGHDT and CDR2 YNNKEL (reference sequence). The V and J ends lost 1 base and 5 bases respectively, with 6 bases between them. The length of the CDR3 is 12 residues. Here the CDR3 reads CASSQGGDEQYF. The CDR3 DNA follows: TGTGCCAGCAGCCAAGGTGGGGACGAGCAGTACTTC.

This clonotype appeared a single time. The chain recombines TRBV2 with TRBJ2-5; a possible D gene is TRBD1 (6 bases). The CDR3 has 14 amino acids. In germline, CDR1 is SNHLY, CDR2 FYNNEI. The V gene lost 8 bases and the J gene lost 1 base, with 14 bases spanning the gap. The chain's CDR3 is CASDSRTVQETQYF. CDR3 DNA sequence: TGTGCCAGCGACTCTAGGACAGTCCAAGAGACCCAGTACTTC.

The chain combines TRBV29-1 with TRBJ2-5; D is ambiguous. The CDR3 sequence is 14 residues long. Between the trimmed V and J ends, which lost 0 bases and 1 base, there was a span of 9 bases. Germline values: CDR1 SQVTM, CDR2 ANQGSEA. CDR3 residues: CSVEDRRSQETQYF. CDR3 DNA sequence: TGCAGCGTTGAAGATCGCCGCAGCCAAGAGACCCAGTACTTC.

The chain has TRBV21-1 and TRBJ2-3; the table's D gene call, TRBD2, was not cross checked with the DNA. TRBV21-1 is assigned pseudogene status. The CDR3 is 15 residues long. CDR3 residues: CASITVGGFPDTQYF. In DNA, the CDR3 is TGTGCCAGCATCACGGTGGGAGGGTTCCCAGATACGCAGTATTTT.

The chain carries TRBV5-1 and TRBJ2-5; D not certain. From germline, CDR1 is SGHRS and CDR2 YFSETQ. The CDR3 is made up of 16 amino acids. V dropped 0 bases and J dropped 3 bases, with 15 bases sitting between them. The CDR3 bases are TGCGCCAGCAGCTTGGAAGGTTTGGGGATAAAAGAGACCCAGTACTTC. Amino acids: CASSLEGLGIKETQYF. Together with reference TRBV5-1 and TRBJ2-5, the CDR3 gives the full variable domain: KAGVTQTPRYLIKTRGQQVTLSCSPISGHRSVSWYQQTPGQGLQFLFEYFSETQRNKGNFPGRFSGRQFSNSRSEMNVSTLELGDSALYLCASSLEGLGIKETQYFGPGTRLLVL.

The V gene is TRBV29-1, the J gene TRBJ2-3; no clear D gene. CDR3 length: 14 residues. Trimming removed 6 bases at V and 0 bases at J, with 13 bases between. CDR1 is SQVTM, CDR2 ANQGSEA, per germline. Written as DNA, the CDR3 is TGCAGCGTCCTCCGGTGGTCTAGCACAGATACGCAGTATTTT. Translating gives CSVLRWSSTDTQYF.

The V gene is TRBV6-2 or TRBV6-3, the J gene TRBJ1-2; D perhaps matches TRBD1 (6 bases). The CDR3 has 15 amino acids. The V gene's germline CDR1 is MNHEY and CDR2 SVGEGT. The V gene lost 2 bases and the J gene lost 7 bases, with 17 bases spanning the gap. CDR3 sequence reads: CASSYPEGGSAGYTF. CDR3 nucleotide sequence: TGTGCCAGCAGTTACCCGGAGGGGGGCAGTGCTGGCTACACCTTC.

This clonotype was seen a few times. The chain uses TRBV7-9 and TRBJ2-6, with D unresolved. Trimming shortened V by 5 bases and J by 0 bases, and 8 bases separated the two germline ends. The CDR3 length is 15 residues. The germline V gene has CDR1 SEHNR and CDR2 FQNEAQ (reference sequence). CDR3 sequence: CASSKTVSGANVLTF. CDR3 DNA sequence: TGTGCCAGCAGCAAAACGGTCTCTGGGGCCAACGTCCTGACTTTC.

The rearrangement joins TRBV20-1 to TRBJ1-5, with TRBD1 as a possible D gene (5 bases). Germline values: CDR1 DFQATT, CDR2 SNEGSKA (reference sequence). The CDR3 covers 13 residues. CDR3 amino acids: CSATQTEGRPQHF. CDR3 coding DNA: TGCAGCGCAACTCAAACAGAGGGACGGCCCCAGCATTTT.

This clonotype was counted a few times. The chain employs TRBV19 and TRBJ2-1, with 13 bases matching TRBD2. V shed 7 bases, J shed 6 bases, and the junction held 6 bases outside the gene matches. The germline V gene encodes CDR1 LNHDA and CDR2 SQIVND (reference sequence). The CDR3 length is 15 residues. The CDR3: CASTPTSGGINEQFF. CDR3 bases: TGTGCCAGTACTCCGACTAGCGGGGGGATCAATGAGCAGTTCTTC.

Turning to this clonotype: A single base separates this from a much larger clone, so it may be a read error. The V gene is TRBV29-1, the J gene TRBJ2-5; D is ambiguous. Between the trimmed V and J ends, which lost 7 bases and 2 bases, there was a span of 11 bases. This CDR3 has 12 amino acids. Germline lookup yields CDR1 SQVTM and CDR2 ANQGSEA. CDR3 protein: CSGMVTQETQYF. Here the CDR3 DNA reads TGCAGCGGGATGGTAACACAAGAGACCCAGTACTTC.

The CDR3 nucleotides are TGTGCCAGCAGCTTAGGGACAGCAATCAATCAGCCCCAGCATTTT. Translation gives CASSLGTAINQPQHF. The V call is TRBV7-2, the J call TRBJ1-5, with D possibly being TRBD1 (6 bases). Germline V gives CDR1 SGHTA, CDR2 FQGNSA. Trimming took off 1 base at V and 3 bases at J, with 10 bases between the two ends. The CDR3 is made up of 15 amino acids.

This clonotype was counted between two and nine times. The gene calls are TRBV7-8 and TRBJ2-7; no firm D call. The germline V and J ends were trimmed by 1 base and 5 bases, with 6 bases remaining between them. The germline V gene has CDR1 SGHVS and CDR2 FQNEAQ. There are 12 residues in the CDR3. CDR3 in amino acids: CASSLDPNEQYF. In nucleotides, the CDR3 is TGTGCCAGCAGCTTAGATCCGAACGAGCAGTACTTC.

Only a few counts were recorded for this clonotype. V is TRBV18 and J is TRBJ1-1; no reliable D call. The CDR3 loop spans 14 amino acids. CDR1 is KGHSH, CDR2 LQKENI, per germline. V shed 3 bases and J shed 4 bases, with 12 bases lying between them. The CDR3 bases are TGTGCCAGCTCACCGTTAAGTCGGTTCACTGAAGCTTTCTTT. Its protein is CASSPLSRFTEAFF. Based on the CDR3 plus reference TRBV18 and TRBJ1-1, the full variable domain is NAGVMQNPRHLVRRRGQEARLRCSPMKGHSHVYWYRQLPEEGLKFMVYLQKENIIDESGMPKERFSAEFPKEGPSILRIQQVVRGDSAAYFCASSPLSRFTEAFFGQGTRLTVV.

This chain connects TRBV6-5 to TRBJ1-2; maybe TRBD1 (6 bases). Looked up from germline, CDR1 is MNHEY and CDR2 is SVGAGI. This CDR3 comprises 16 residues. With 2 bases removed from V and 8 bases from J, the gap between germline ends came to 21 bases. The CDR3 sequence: CASSYPSGRGSEGYTF. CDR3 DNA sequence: TGTGCCAGCAGTTACCCATCAGGCAGGGGAAGTGAAGGCTACACCTTC.

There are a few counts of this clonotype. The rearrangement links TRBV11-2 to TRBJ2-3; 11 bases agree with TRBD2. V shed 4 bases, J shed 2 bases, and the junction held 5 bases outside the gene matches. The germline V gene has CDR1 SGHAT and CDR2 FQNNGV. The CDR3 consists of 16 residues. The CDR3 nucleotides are TGTGCCAGCAGCTCACTAGCGGGGGTGAACACAGATACGCAGTATTTT. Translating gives CASSSLAGVNTDTQYF.

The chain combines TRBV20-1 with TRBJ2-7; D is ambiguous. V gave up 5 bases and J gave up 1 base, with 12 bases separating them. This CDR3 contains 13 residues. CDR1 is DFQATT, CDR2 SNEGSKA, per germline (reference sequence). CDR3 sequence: CSALQVRSYEQYF. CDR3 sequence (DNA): TGCAGTGCTCTCCAGGTTAGGTCCTACGAGCAGTACTTC.

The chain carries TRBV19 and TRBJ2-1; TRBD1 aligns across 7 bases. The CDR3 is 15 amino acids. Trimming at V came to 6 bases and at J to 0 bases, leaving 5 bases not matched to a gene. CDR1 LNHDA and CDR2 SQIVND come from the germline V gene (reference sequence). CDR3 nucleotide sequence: TGTGCCAGTAGATCGACAGGGATCTCCTACAATGAGCAGTTCTTC. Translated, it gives CASRSTGISYNEQFF.

The CDR3 DNA is TGTGCCAGCAGCGCGTTATCAGGGGCTAGTGAAAAACTGTTTTTT. It is translated as CASSALSGASEKLFF. The J gene is TRBJ1-4, the V gene TRBV9; D may be TRBD1 (6 bases). The CDR3 sequence is 15 residues long. Germline V gene sequence: CDR1 SGDLS, CDR2 YYNGEE. V was pared by 3 bases and J by 7 bases, with 16 bases between.

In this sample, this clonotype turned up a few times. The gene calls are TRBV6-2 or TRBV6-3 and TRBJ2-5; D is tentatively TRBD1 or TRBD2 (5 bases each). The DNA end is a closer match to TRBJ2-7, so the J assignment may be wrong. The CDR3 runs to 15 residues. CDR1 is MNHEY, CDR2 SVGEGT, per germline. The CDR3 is CASSLLGNPGYEQYF. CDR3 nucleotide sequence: TGTGCCAGCAGCCTCCTCGGGAATCCAGGGTACGAGCAGTACTTC.

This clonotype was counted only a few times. CDR3 loop: CASSPRTGKISPDSNTQYF. Written as DNA, the CDR3 is TGTGCCAGCAGCCCAAGGACAGGGAAGATATCGCCCGACTCCAATACGCAGTATTTT. V is TRBV5-6 and J is TRBJ2-3, with TRBD1 matching 8 bases. The germline CDR1 and CDR2 sequences are SGHDT and YYEEEE. V lost 4 bases to trimming and J lost 7 bases; unmatched junction nucleotides: 23. The CDR3 is made up of 19 amino acids.

The DNA of the CDR3 is TGTGCCAGCAGCCGACCACTAGCGGGGGGTTTGGATGAGCAGTTCTTC. Translation gives CASSRPLAGGLDEQFF. The chain is built from TRBV5-5 and TRBJ2-1, with 12 bases that match TRBD2. V gave up 4 bases and J gave up 8 bases; unmatched junction bases: 10. Germline values: CDR1 SGHKS, CDR2 YYEKEE (reference sequence). The CDR3 length is 16 residues.

DNA for the CDR3: TGTGCCAGCAGCTCGGCGGGCGGGGATGAGCAGTTCTTC. This encodes CASSSAGGDEQFF. The J gene is TRBJ2-1, the V gene TRBV5-6, with D maybe TRBD2 (6 bases). The germline gives CDR1 SGHDT, CDR2 YYEEEE. V was shortened by 3 bases and J by 8 bases, with 12 bases between the two germline ends. The CDR3 is made up of 13 amino acids.

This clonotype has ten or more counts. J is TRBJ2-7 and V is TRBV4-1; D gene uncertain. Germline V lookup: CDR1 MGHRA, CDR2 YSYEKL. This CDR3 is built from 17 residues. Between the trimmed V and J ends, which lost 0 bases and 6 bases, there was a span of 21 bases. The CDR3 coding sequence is TGCGCCAGCAGCCAAGATTTGGTGACTGCCATAAAGGGCGAGCAGTACTTC. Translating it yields CASSQDLVTAIKGEQYF.

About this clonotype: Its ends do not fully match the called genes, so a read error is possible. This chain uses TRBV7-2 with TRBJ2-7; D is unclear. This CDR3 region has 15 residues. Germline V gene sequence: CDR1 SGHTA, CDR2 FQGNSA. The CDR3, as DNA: TGTGCCAGCAGCCTTGACCCTGGAGCCTCCTGCGAGCAGTACTTC. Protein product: CASSLDPGASCEQYF.

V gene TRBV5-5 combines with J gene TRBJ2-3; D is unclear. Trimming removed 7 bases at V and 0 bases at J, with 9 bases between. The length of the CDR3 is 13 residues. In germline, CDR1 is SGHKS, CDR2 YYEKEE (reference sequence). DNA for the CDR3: TGTGCCAGCCAGATCCCAAGCACAGATACGCAGTATTTT. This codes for CASQIPSTDTQYF.

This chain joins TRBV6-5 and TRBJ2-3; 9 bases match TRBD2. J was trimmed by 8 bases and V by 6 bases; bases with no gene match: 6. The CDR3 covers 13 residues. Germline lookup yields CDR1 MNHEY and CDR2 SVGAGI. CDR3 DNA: TGTGCCAGCAGAATAGCGGGGGTGGGTACGCAGTATTTT. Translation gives CASRIAGVGTQYF.